The source of this T cell receptor beta chain is a study of vaccination effects on CD4 cells after COVID-19. Study-level background: Samples gathered post-vaccine arrived a median of 72 days past the second dose.

Details on this clone: Its antigen is unidentified.

Method: immunoSEQ multiplex PCR; TCRdb's copy keeps in-frame clones and lacks some. The sample contains roughly 30,000 clones, more than 65% of which appear only once. Sequencing was preceded by expansion of antigen-specific CD4+ T cells with viral peptide pools in the ViraFEST assay. Once cultured for 10 days, the cells underwent separation to obtain CD4+ T cells. Two-dose vaccination with either BNT162b2 or mRNA-1273 was given to the participants. The healthy vaccine recipients, who had no prior SARS-CoV-2 infection, showed negative nucleocapsid antibodies. General study points: Both infection-induced and vaccine-induced clones contracted markedly at late post-vaccination timepoints. Limitations: small convalescent group and missing early post-infection timepoints.

The V segment lost 3 bases and the J segment 0 bases; nucleotides outside the gene matches: 9. CDR1 and CDR2 from the germline V gene are LNHDA and SQIVND (reference sequence). The CDR3 extends over 18 amino acids. V and J are TRBV19 and TRBJ1-2; 11 positions match TRBD1. Here the sequenced sample was CD4+ T cells from PBMCs cultured with HCoV-NL63 spike peptides, taken after COVID-19 vaccination. The sequence derives from a human donor who received a COVID-19 vaccine. This CDR3 reads CASSIGGQGARTNYGYTF. In DNA, the CDR3 is TGTGCCAGTAGTATTGGAGGACAGGGGGCGCGAACTAACTATGGCTACACCTTC.